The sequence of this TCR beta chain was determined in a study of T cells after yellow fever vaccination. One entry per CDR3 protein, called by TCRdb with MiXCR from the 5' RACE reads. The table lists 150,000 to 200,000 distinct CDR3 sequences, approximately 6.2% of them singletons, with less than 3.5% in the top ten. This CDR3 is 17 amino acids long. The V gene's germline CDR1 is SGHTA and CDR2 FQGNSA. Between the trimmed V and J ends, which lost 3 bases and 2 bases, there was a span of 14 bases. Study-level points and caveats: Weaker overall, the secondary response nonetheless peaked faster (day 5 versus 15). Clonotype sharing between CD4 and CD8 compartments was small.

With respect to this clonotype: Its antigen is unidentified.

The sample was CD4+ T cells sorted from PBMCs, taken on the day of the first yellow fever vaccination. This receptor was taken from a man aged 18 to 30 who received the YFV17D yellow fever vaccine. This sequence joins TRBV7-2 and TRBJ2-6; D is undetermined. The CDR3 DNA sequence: TGTGCCAGCAGCTTGAACAGCTTTAAGGCTGGGGCCAACGTCCTGACTTTC. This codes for CASSLNSFKAGANVLTF.